The sample holds many counts of the clone carrying this T cell receptor beta chain. This entry is derived from a study of spatial heterogeneity in lung cancer. The time point was: blood at routine non-recurrence follow-up after resection. Whole RNA, which was extracted from tumor, nontumor lung tissue or frozen PBMC, was sequenced without any cell sorting. Germline V gene data show CDR1 as SGHRS and CDR2 as YFSETQ. With 5 bases removed from V and 2 bases from J, the gap between germline ends came to 13 bases. The CDR3 is 14 amino acids. Using its own MiXCR run on the 5' RACE reads, TCRdb lists one record per CDR3 protein. The sample contains about 52,000 distinct CDR3 sequences, roughly 8.1% of which appear only once.

The chain combines TRBV5-1 with TRBJ1-1, with D possibly being TRBD1 (6 bases). This sample comprised PBMCs, obtained at follow-up. The clonotype was recovered from a female donor with early-stage non-small cell lung cancer. DNA for the CDR3: TGCGCCAGCAGTCTGGACAGAATTAACACTGAAGCTTTCTTT. Its translation: CASSLDRINTEAFF.